This is a list of T cell receptor beta chains from one sample in a study of early T cells in non-severe SARS-CoV-2 infection. TCRdb used MiXCR to reprocess the 5' RACE reads, holding one entry per CDR3 protein. The sample holds tens of thousands of distinct CDR3 sequences, less than 20% seen once. Sample: whole blood, taken at baseline. These receptors were collected from an adult who was a healthcare worker with PCR-confirmed SARS-CoV-2 infection or an uninfected control (not recorded which). CDR3s include the opening cysteine and the closing phenylalanine or tryptophan. The D gene is left open where the match is weak. Only part of the rows carry a size: once, few, many, or a class if the clone is expanded.

V: TRBV7-9
D: TRBD2
J: TRBJ2-5
size: -
CDR3: CASTPPLAGASGETQYF
DNA: TGTGCCAGCACCCCCCCCCTAGCGGGAGCTTCGGGAGAGACCCAGTACTTC

V: TRBV12-3/TRBV12-4
D: TRBD1
J: TRBJ1-6
size: -
CDR3: CASSRGQGNPSPLHF
DNA: TGTGCCAGCAGTAGGGGACAGGGTAATCCTTCACCCCTCCACTTT

V: TRBV6-4
D: TRBD2
J: TRBJ2-1
size: many
CDR3: CASSPRAGTYNEQFF
DNA: TGTGCCAGCAGTCCCCGAGCGGGGACCTACAATGAGCAGTTCTTC

V: TRBV7-9
D: TRBD2
J: TRBJ2-7
size: few
CDR3: CASSLQRESEEQYF
DNA: TGTGCCAGCAGCTTACAGCGGGAGTCGGAAGAGCAGTACTTC

V: TRBV7-9
D: -
J: TRBJ2-7
size: many
CDR3: CASSTRLSYEQYF
DNA: TGTGCCAGCAGCACCCGACTCTCCTACGAGCAGTACTTC

V: TRBV3-1
D: TRBD1
J: TRBJ2-4
size: few
CDR3: CASSQAGGKNGKNIQYF
DNA: TGTGCCAGCAGCCAAGCAGGGGGTAAGAATGGCAAAAACATTCAGTACTTC

V: TRBV11-2
D: TRBD2
J: TRBJ2-4
size: few
CDR3: CASSTWTSGRVNIQYF
DNA: TGTGCCAGCAGCACCTGGACTAGCGGGAGAGTAAACATTCAGTACTTC

V: TRBV19
D: -
J: TRBJ2-6
size: few
CDR3: CASSTGGANVLTF
DNA: TGTGCCAGTAGTACCGGCGGGGCCAACGTCCTGACTTTC

V: TRBV4-1
D: -
J: TRBJ2-5
size: -
CDR3: CASSQADQETQYF
DNA: TGCGCCAGCAGCCAGGCGGATCAAGAGACCCAGTACTTC

V: TRBV4-1
D: -
J: TRBJ2-2
size: few
CDR3: CASSQGRTENLNTGELFF
DNA: TGCGCCAGCAGCCAAGGGCGGACAGAGAACCTAAACACCGGGGAGCTGTTTTTT

V: TRBV6-2/TRBV6-3
D: TRBD2
J: TRBJ2-1
size: few
CDR3: CASSYSSGLADYNEQFF
DNA: TGTGCCAGCAGTTACTCTAGCGGACTAGCGGACTACAATGAGCAGTTCTTC

V: TRBV20-1
D: -
J: TRBJ2-5
size: -
CDR3: CSALRTLQETQYF
DNA: TGCAGTGCCCTGAGGACGCTACAAGAGACCCAGTACTTC

V: TRBV7-2
D: TRBD2
J: TRBJ2-1
size: -
CDR3: CASSTSAGAYNEQFF
DNA: TGTGCCAGCAGCACCTCGGCGGGAGCCTACAATGAGCAGTTCTTC

V: TRBV12-3/TRBV12-4
D: -
J: TRBJ1-3
size: -
CDR3: CASSQFVGSSGGNTIYF
DNA: TGTGCCAGCAGCCAGTTCGTTGGCTCCAGCGGGGGAAACACCATATATTTT

V: TRBV29-1
D: -
J: TRBJ1-2
size: -
CDR3: CSVSTDPMANYGYTF
DNA: TGCAGCGTCTCAACCGACCCAATGGCCAACTATGGCTACACCTTC

V: TRBV28
D: TRBD2
J: TRBJ2-7
size: -
CDR3: CASNRRDYSYEQYF
DNA: TGTGCCAGCAATCGCCGGGACTACTCCTACGAGCAGTACTTC

V: TRBV5-1
D: TRBD2
J: TRBJ2-1
size: -
CDR3: CASSLTSGSWGNEQFF
DNA: TGCGCCAGCAGCTTGACTAGCGGGAGCTGGGGCAATGAGCAGTTCTTC

V: TRBV4-1
D: -
J: TRBJ2-7
size: -
CDR3: CASSQDITSEQYF
DNA: TGCGCCAGCAGCCAAGATATAACTAGCGAGCAGTACTTC

V: TRBV24-1
D: -
J: TRBJ1-4
size: -
CDR3: CATSSRENEKLFF
DNA: TGTGCCACCTCATCGAGGGAAAATGAAAAACTGTTTTTT

V: TRBV19
D: -
J: TRBJ2-5
size: -
CDR3: CASSLPGRQETQYF
DNA: TGTGCCAGTAGTCTCCCGGGACGCCAAGAGACCCAGTACTTC

V: TRBV11-2
D: -
J: TRBJ2-2
size: -
CDR3: CASSRAWNTGELFF
DNA: TGTGCCAGCAGCAGGGCCTGGAACACCGGGGAGCTGTTTTTT

V: TRBV3-1
D: -
J: TRBJ2-4
size: few
CDR3: CASSQGARGNIQYF
DNA: TGTGCCAGCAGCCAAGGTGCCAGAGGAAACATTCAGTACTTC

V: TRBV3-1
D: -
J: TRBJ2-2
size: few
CDR3: CASSQGPGGPGELFF
DNA: TGTGCCAGCAGCCAGGGTCCAGGAGGTCCCGGGGAGCTGTTTTTT

V: TRBV7-9
D: -
J: TRBJ2-7
size: few
CDR3: CASSQSTTGTLSYEQYF
DNA: TGTGCCAGCAGCCAATCGACGACCGGGACTCTCTCCTACGAGCAGTACTTC

V: TRBV9
D: -
J: TRBJ2-1
size: few
CDR3: CASSVAPNSGVEQFF
DNA: TGTGCCAGCAGCGTAGCCCCTAATAGCGGAGTAGAGCAGTTCTTC

V: TRBV24-1
D: -
J: TRBJ2-3
size: -
CDR3: CATSDRGQLSYTDTQYF
DNA: TGTGCCACCAGTGATCGCGGACAGCTATCCTACACAGATACGCAGTATTTT

V: TRBV19
D: -
J: TRBJ2-7
size: few
CDR3: CASSISSGHSYEQYF
DNA: TGTGCCAGTAGTATTTCATCGGGGCACTCCTACGAGCAGTACTTC

V: TRBV7-9
D: -
J: TRBJ2-3
size: few
CDR3: CASSLYVGGTDTQYF
DNA: TGTGCCAGCAGCTTATACGTGGGTGGCACAGATACGCAGTATTTT

V: TRBV5-4
D: TRBD1
J: TRBJ2-1
size: -
CDR3: CASNPDRAGNEQFF
DNA: TGTGCCAGCAACCCGGACAGGGCTGGCAATGAGCAGTTCTTC

V: TRBV4-1
D: TRBD2
J: TRBJ2-1
size: few
CDR3: CASRNPPGLAGESSYNEQFF
DNA: TGCGCCAGCAGAAACCCCCCGGGACTAGCGGGGGAGAGCTCCTACAATGAGCAGTTCTTC

V: TRBV10-3
D: -
J: TRBJ2-7
size: -
CDR3: CAIGRVYEQYF
DNA: TGTGCCATCGGTCGGGTGTACGAGCAGTACTTC

V: TRBV18
D: TRBD2
J: TRBJ2-1
size: few
CDR3: CASSPPSTSGRISYNEQFF
DNA: TGTGCCAGCTCACCACCTTCGACTAGCGGGAGGATCTCCTACAATGAGCAGTTCTTC

V: TRBV5-1
D: -
J: TRBJ2-1
size: many
CDR3: CASSSGLYNNEQFF
DNA: TGCGCCAGCAGCTCCGGACTATACAACAATGAGCAGTTCTTC

V: TRBV9
D: TRBD2
J: TRBJ2-1
size: -
CDR3: CASSVVGAGESNEQFF
DNA: TGTGCCAGCAGCGTAGTCGGGGCGGGAGAGAGCAATGAGCAGTTCTTC

V: TRBV29-1
D: -
J: TRBJ1-3
size: many
CDR3: CSVHLGNTIYF
DNA: TGCAGCGTTCACCTTGGAAACACCATATATTTT

V: TRBV24-1
D: -
J: TRBJ1-1
size: few
CDR3: CATRSTDETEAFF
DNA: TGTGCCACCAGGTCGACAGATGAAACTGAAGCTTTCTTT

V: TRBV6-1
D: -
J: TRBJ1-6
size: many
CDR3: CASKGFGSPLHF
DNA: TGTGCCAGCAAAGGGTTCGGGTCACCCCTCCACTTT

V: TRBV6-6
D: -
J: TRBJ1-2
size: -
CDR3: CASTNDGLRGYTF
DNA: TGTGCCAGCACCAATGACGGCCTTAGAGGCTACACCTTC

V: TRBV6-1
D: TRBD2
J: TRBJ2-7
size: -
CDR3: CASFRAGGYEQYF
DNA: TGTGCCAGCTTCCGGGCGGGGGGCTACGAGCAGTACTTC

V: TRBV4-2
D: -
J: TRBJ2-7
size: -
CDR3: CASSRKRDNYEQYF
DNA: TGTGCCAGCAGCCGAAAACGGGACAACTACGAGCAGTACTTC

V: TRBV5-6
D: -
J: TRBJ1-2
size: -
CDR3: CASSPLRGDVERRTF
DNA: TGTGCCAGCAGCCCCTTGAGGGGGGATGTCGAACGTCGCACCTTC

V: TRBV11-2
D: -
J: TRBJ2-7
size: few
CDR3: CASSLMAAYEQYF
DNA: TGTGCCAGCAGCTTAATGGCAGCCTACGAGCAGTACTTC

V: TRBV20-1
D: -
J: TRBJ1-2
size: few
CDR3: CSALEGVWGYTF
DNA: TGCAGTGCTCTCGAAGGGGTATGGGGCTACACCTTC

V: TRBV6-5
D: TRBD1
J: TRBJ1-1
size: few
CDR3: CASSKQGDTEAFF
DNA: TGTGCCAGCAGTAAGCAGGGGGACACTGAAGCTTTCTTT

V: TRBV29-1
D: TRBD1
J: TRBJ2-7
size: -
CDR3: CSVPGQGRHEQYF
DNA: TGCAGCGTTCCGGGACAGGGTCGCCACGAGCAGTACTTC

V: TRBV6-4
D: TRBD2
J: TRBJ2-2
size: -
CDR3: CASSRTSGNTGELFF
DNA: TGTGCCAGCAGCCGCACTAGCGGGAATACCGGGGAGCTGTTTTTT

V: TRBV20-1
D: -
J: TRBJ2-5
size: once
CDR3: CSARGIGPEETQYF
DNA: TGCAGTGCTAGAGGTATAGGGCCGGAAGAGACCCAGTACTTC

V: TRBV29-1
D: -
J: TRBJ2-6
size: -
CDR3: CSVEEPTVPGANVLTF
DNA: TGCAGCGTTGAAGAACCGACAGTCCCTGGGGCCAACGTCCTGACTTTC

V: TRBV21-1
D: -
J: TRBJ2-5
size: -
CDR3: CASSKARKRWETQYF
DNA: TGTGCCAGCAGCAAAGCGCGGAAGAGGTGGGAGACCCAGTACTTC

V: TRBV29-1
D: -
J: TRBJ1-5
size: few
CDR3: CSVKDGSNQPQHF
DNA: TGCAGCGTAAAAGACGGTAGCAATCAGCCCCAGCATTTT

V: TRBV20-1
D: -
J: TRBJ1-6
size: many
CDR3: CSARDIRGQNSPLHF
DNA: TGCAGTGCTAGAGATATCCGGGGACAAAATTCACCCCTCCACTTT

V: TRBV6-2/TRBV6-3
D: TRBD1
J: TRBJ1-1
size: -
CDR3: CASSYPGTGGRAFF
DNA: TGTGCCAGCAGTTACCCCGGGACAGGGGGTCGAGCTTTCTTT

V: TRBV20-1
D: TRBD2
J: TRBJ2-1
size: few
CDR3: CSAIGLAGNNEQFF
DNA: TGCAGTGCTATAGGACTAGCGGGGAACAATGAGCAGTTCTTC

V: TRBV6-6
D: TRBD1
J: TRBJ2-7
size: few
CDR3: CASTSGTGGHEQYF
DNA: TGTGCCAGCACCTCCGGGACAGGGGGCCACGAGCAGTACTTC

V: TRBV14
D: -
J: TRBJ2-7
size: many
CDR3: CASSPQGYEQYF
DNA: TGTGCCAGCAGCCCTCAGGGCTACGAGCAGTACTTC

V: TRBV28
D: -
J: TRBJ1-2
size: -
CDR3: CASTLRRDSYGYTF
DNA: TGTGCCAGCACCCTAAGACGGGATTCCTATGGCTACACCTTC

V: TRBV7-8
D: -
J: TRBJ2-1
size: -
CDR3: CASSFGGGDEQFF
DNA: TGTGCCAGCTCCTTTGGGGGGGGCGATGAGCAGTTCTTC

V: TRBV24-1
D: TRBD1
J: TRBJ2-2
size: few
CDR3: CATSDWTGDTGELFF
DNA: TGTGCCACCAGTGACTGGACAGGGGACACCGGGGAGCTGTTTTTT